The present T cell receptor beta chain was sequenced within a study of spatial heterogeneity in lung cancer. TCRdb called the 5' RACE reads again in MiXCR, with one record for every CDR3 protein. The sample contains under 50,000 distinct CDR3 sequences, 5% to 5.5% of which appear only once. This clonotype has at least ten counts. This CDR3 has 16 residues. Germline V gives CDR1 WSHSY, CDR2 SAAADI. V trimming: 7 bases; J trimming: 2 bases; junction bases outside the gene matches: 9. The sample's time point: sample taken at primary tumor resection. Unsorted whole RNA samples from tumor, nontumor lung or frozen PBMC were sequenced.

The TCR originated in a female donor with early-stage non-small cell lung cancer. This specimen consisted of PBMCs, obtained at surgery. The genes are TRBV10-2 and TRBJ1-3, with 9 bases aligning to TRBD1. The CDR3 DNA reads TGCGCCAGCACAAGACAGGGGGTTGGCGCTGGAAACACCATATATTTT. Its protein product is CASTRQGVGAGNTIYF.